The clone carrying this T cell receptor beta chain was observed at least ten times. The record originates from a study of T cells in Graves' hyperthyroidism and ophthalmopathy. Study-level background: Peripheral blood sampling occurred at initial diagnosis, before any treatment.

Researchers took RNA transcripts and amplified the TCR beta CDR3 regions from them. The TCR CDR3 was amplified in a first-round RT-PCR using the HTBI primer set. In TCRdb, the multiplex PCR reads were re-called with MiXCR into one record per CDR3 protein. The sample lists around 300,000 distinct CDR3 sequences; 15% were seen once. Trimming took 4 bases from V and 5 from J; bases not matched to a gene: 4. The CDR3 totals 13 residues. CDR1 SGHRS and CDR2 YFSETQ come from the germline V gene. The material sequenced was blood. The sequence was obtained from a woman aged 45-65 years with Graves' hyperthyroidism that later progressed to Graves' ophthalmopathy. The V gene is TRBV5-1, the J gene TRBJ2-5; 8 bases match TRBD1. This chain's CDR3 is CASSVGQGETQYF. The DNA of the CDR3 is TGCGCCAGCAGCGTCGGACAGGGCGAGACCCAGTACTTC.